This TCR beta chain originates from a study of T-cell memory formation after mild COVID-19. At the level of the study: The two donors had largely donor-specific TCR clusters.

Constant-segment-primed 5'RACE gave TCR alpha and TCR beta cDNA libraries with sample barcodes and UMIs. TCRdb ran MiXCR on the 5' RACE reads and lists one entry per CDR3 protein. This table holds about 180,000 distinct CDR3 sequences, approximately 18% found once. This CDR3 is built from 14 residues. V was pared by 7 bases and J by 4 bases, with 14 bases between. Germline V gene sequence: CDR1 SGHRS, CDR2 YFSETQ. The sample holds a few counts of this clonotype. The sample was PBMCs or a T cell subset sorted from them (not recorded which). The chain employs TRBV5-1 and TRBJ1-4; possible D gene TRBD1, 5 bases. The source of this sequence is a man between 18 and 29 years old who had mild COVID-19 (a few samples of this study predate the infection). Cell type and time point are not known. The CDR3 nucleotides read TGCGCCAGCCAAACGGGACGGAGTAATGAAAAACTGTTTTTT. It codes for CASQTGRSNEKLFF.